This T cell receptor beta chain was captured by sequencing in a study of graft-versus-host responses after intestinal transplantation. For the study at large: Transplants were multivisceral, liver-intestinal, or isolated intestinal. Recipients were all induced with anti-thymocyte globulin, then given tacrolimus and steroids for about 3 years. General study points: Some patients had graft-donor T cell macrochimerism. In their allografts, the ratios of graft-versus-host to host-versus-graft T cell clones were high. Peak GvH clone levels in circulation were associated with early post-transplant HvG declines.

Comment on this clone: Its specificity is not known.

The CDR3 runs to 16 residues. Germline V CDR1 and CDR2: SGHRS, YFSETQ. The V end was cut by 4 bases, the J end by 8 bases, with 21 bases between. Measured with immunoSEQ multiplex PCR; TCRdb has only the in-frame clones, and not every one. The sample holds approximately 16,000 clones, approximately 88% seen once. The V call is TRBV5-1, the J call TRBJ1-4; D is unclear. The TCR was taken from a human patient who received an intestinal transplant, so some T cells may come from the graft donor. The sample here was PBMCs, taken 110 days after intestinal transplant. CDR3 coding DNA: TGCGCCAGCAGCGGGCCCGACGGATTCACTTTGGAAAAACTGTTTTTT. This sequence encodes CASSGPDGFTLEKLFF.